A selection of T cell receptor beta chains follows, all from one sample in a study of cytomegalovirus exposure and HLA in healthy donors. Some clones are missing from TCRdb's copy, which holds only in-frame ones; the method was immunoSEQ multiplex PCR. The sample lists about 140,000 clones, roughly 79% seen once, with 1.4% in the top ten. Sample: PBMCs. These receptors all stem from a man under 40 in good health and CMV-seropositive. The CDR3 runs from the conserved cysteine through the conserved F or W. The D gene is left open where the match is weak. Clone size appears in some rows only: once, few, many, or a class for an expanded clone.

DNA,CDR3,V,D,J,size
TGTGCCAGTAGTATATCGGGAGGGCCGGCCGGGGAGCTGTTTTTT,CASSISGGPAGELFF,TRBV19,TRBD2,TRBJ2-2,NA
TGTGCCAGCAGCCTTCATTCGGGACATTTAAACACCGGGGAGCTGTTTTTT,CASSLHSGHLNTGELFF,TRBV7-3,NA,TRBJ2-2,NA
TGTGCCAGCAGTGAACAGGGGCGAAACACTGAAGCTTTCTTT,CASSEQGRNTEAFF,TRBV27,TRBD1,TRBJ1-1,NA
TGTGCCAGCAGCCTGTTGGAGGGGTCCTCCCAGGACCACGAGCAGTACTTC,CASSLLEGSSQDHEQYF,TRBV14,NA,TRBJ2-7,NA
TGTGCCAGCAGCTTGTGGCTAGCGGGGGGAACAGATACGCAGTATTTT,CASSLWLAGGTDTQYF,TRBV5-8,TRBD2,TRBJ2-3,NA
TGTGCCAGCAGTGAATGGGCAGGGCAAGGGGGCTACACCTTC,CASSEWAGQGGYTF,TRBV6-1,NA,TRBJ1-2,NA
TGTGCCAGCAGCTGGGGACAGGGAGGAGTCGGCACTGAAGCTTTCTTT,CASSWGQGGVGTEAFF,TRBV5-5,TRBD1,TRBJ1-1,NA
TGTGCCAGCAGTGACTGGAACACTGAAGCTTTCTTT,CASSDWNTEAFF,TRBV25-1,NA,TRBJ1-1,few
TGTGCCAGTAGTAGGGGCGTTATGAACACTGAAGCTTTCTTT,CASSRGVMNTEAFF,TRBV19,NA,TRBJ1-1,NA
TGTGCCAGTAGTATAGTTGAGACAGGTCGGTTCGGTGAAGCTTTCTTT,CASSIVETGRFGEAFF,TRBV19,NA,TRBJ1-1,NA
TGTGCCAGCAGTAAAGGAGTCGAGCAGTACTTC,CASSKGVEQYF,TRBV11-2,NA,TRBJ2-7,NA
TGTGCCAGCAGCGTGGTCGACAGGGGGCGAGCTTTCTTT,CASSVVDRGRAFF,TRBV9,TRBD1,TRBJ1-1,NA
TGTGCCAGCAGTGCATACGGAGGGAGCAATCAGCCCCAGCATTTT,CASSAYGGSNQPQHF,TRBV6-5,NA,TRBJ1-5,NA
TGTGCCAGCAACCCTAAGGGGGGGGCGCGGGGTTGGCGCTACACCTTC,CASNPKGGARGWRYTF,TRBV28,NA,TRBJ1-2,NA
TGTGCCAGCAGCACCCGGTGGAATGAAAAACTGTTTTTT,CASSTRWNEKLFF,TRBV11-3,NA,TRBJ1-4,NA
TGCGCCAGCAGCCCGGAAGGACCGGGACAGAACTATGGCTACACCTTC,CASSPEGPGQNYGYTF,TRBV5-1,TRBD1,TRBJ1-2,NA
TGTGCCAGCAGCGTGGCAGAAAACTACAATGAGCAGTTCTTC,CASSVAENYNEQFF,TRBV9,NA,TRBJ2-1,NA
TGTGCCAGCAGTTTCCCGAAAGCCGGGGAGACCCAGTACTTC,CASSFPKAGETQYF,TRBV28,NA,TRBJ2-5,NA
TGTGCCAGCAGTTACTCCTTCGGTATGGAGACCCAGTACTTC,CASSYSFGMETQYF,TRBV6-6,NA,TRBJ2-5,NA
TGTGCCAGCAGCGTATCTAGCGGGAACTCCTACGAGCAGTACTTC,CASSVSSGNSYEQYF,TRBV9,TRBD2,TRBJ2-7,NA
TGTGCCAGCAGCTTAGTATCGAACACTGAAGCTTTCTTT,CASSLVSNTEAFF,TRBV11-2,NA,TRBJ1-1,NA
TGTGCCAGCAGCTCCACGACTAGCTACAATGAGCAGTTCTTC,CASSSTTSYNEQFF,TRBV5-4,NA,TRBJ2-1,few
TGTGCCAGCAGCTTAGCGGAGGCTCAAGAGACCCAGTACTTC,CASSLAEAQETQYF,TRBV11-3,NA,TRBJ2-5,once
TGCGCCAGCAGCTTGGGGACGGGAAGAGATACGCAGTATTTT,CASSLGTGRDTQYF,TRBV5-1,NA,TRBJ2-3,NA
TGCGCCAGCGAAACAGGGGATAGCAATCAGCCCCAGCATTTT,CASETGDSNQPQHF,TRBV10-2,TRBD1,TRBJ1-5,NA
TGTGCCAGCAGTTTAAGGGCAGGGGGTTACTATGGCTACACCTTC,CASSLRAGGYYGYTF,TRBV28,TRBD1,TRBJ1-2,NA
TGCGCCAGCAGCCTAGGTTGGGGGCCCGAGCAGTACTTC,CASSLGWGPEQYF,TRBV5-1,NA,TRBJ2-7,NA
TGCAGCGTTGAGGGACTAGCGGGGGGCAAAAACACCGGGGAGCTGTTTTTT,CSVEGLAGGKNTGELFF,TRBV29-1,TRBD2,TRBJ2-2,NA
TGTGCCAGCAGTGCACAGGGGGCTTCCTACGAGCAGTACTTC,CASSAQGASYEQYF,TRBV2,TRBD1,TRBJ2-7,NA
TGCGCCAGCAGTGGCTGGACTAGCGGGGTTGGTTACGAGCAGTACTTC,CASSGWTSGVGYEQYF,TRBV10-1,TRBD2,TRBJ2-7,NA
TGTGCCAGCAGCCCAGTGACAGGGGGGACAGATACGCAGTATTTT,CASSPVTGGTDTQYF,TRBV7-7,TRBD1,TRBJ2-3,NA
TGTGCCAGCAGTTATCAACCCGGGTCCGAGGCGGGGGAGCTGTTTTTT,CASSYQPGSEAGELFF,TRBV7-8,NA,TRBJ2-2,NA